The 14 T cell receptor beta chains in this list originate from one sample, sequenced in a study of T cell responses to AZD1222 COVID-19 vaccine. Assay used: immunoSEQ multiplex PCR; TCRdb lists only in-frame clones, some missing. The table records over 110,000 clones, about 91% of them present only once. Sequenced here: peripheral blood, sampled on day 0 of AZD1222 vaccination. These receptors all stem from an adult in good health.

The table lists this clone with a count of one. The gene calls are TRBV7-8 and TRBJ1-1; 9 nucleotides agree with TRBD1. The germline CDR1 and CDR2 sequences are SGHVS and FQNEAQ. The CDR3 runs 15 residues. J lost 3 bases, V lost 5 bases, and 7 bases had no gene match. DNA for the CDR3: TGTGCCAGCAGCCCCCGGGACAGGGTGGACACTGAAGCTTTCTTT. The encoded protein is CASSPRDRVDTEAFF.

V gene TRBV2 combines with J gene TRBJ2-1; D remains unclear. V was shortened by 6 bases and J by 5 bases, with 5 bases between the two germline ends. There are 11 residues in the CDR3. From germline, CDR1 is SNHLY and CDR2 FYNNEI. The chain's CDR3 is CASRGNNEQFF. DNA for the CDR3: TGTGCCAGCAGAGGGAACAATGAGCAGTTCTTC.

The chain is built from TRBV5-1 and TRBJ2-1; TRBD1 agrees at 8 bases. Germline-derived CDR1 and CDR2 are SGHRS and YFSETQ. J gave up 8 bases and V 6 bases, and 4 bases lay outside the gene matches. The CDR3 loop spans 12 amino acids. CDR3 DNA sequence: TGCGCCAGCATGTCAGGGGGCGATGAGCAGTTCTTC. It yields the protein CASMSGGDEQFF. Complete variable domain (other parts from reference TRBV5-1 and TRBJ2-1): KAGVTQTPRYLIKTRGQQVTLSCSPISGHRSVSWYQQTPGQGLQFLFEYFSETQRNKGNFPGRFSGRQFSNSRSEMNVSTLELGDSALYLCASMSGGDEQFFGPGTRLTVL.

The genes are TRBV7-2 and TRBJ2-3; TRBD2 is a possible D gene (5 bases). Looked up from germline, CDR1 is SGHTA and CDR2 is FQGNSA. This CDR3 comprises 14 residues. V lost 5 bases, J lost 0 bases, and 9 bases lay in between. CDR3 region: CASSALGSTDTQYF. The CDR3 DNA reads TGTGCCAGCAGCGCACTAGGGAGCACAGATACGCAGTATTTT. The full variable domain, rest sourced from reference TRBV7-2 and TRBJ2-3, is GAGVSQSPSNKVTEKGKDVELRCDPISGHTALYWYRQSLGQGLEFLIYFQGNSAPDKSGLPSDRFSAERTGGSVSTLTIQRTQQEDSAVYLCASSALGSTDTQYFGPGTRLTVL.

CDR3 bases: TGTGCCAGCAGTTTAACAGATTACGAGCAGTACTTC. Protein sequence: CASSLTDYEQYF. V is TRBV28 and J is TRBJ2-7; the D is unclear. This CDR3 has 12 residues. CDR1 is MDHEN and CDR2 is SYDVKM in the germline V gene. Trimming took 2 bases from V and 4 from J, leaving 6 bases between them.

The CDR3 reads CASSLPEGGYNSPLHF. CDR3 nucleotides: TGTGCCAGCAGTCTACCTGAAGGTGGCTATAATTCACCCCTCCACTTT. V usage is TRBV27 and J usage is TRBJ1-6; D not certain. The germline CDR1 and CDR2 sequences are MNHEY and SMNVEV (reference sequence). The CDR3 totals 16 residues. V shed 5 bases and J shed 3 bases, with 14 bases lying between them.

V and J are TRBV3-1 (or the pseudogene TRBV3-2) and TRBJ1-2, with 9 bases that match TRBD1. This CDR3 comprises 15 residues. With V trimmed by 7 bases and J by 2 bases, 8 bases remained unmatched. Germline V gene data show CDR1 as LGHDT and CDR2 as YNNKEL (reference sequence). CDR3 sequence (DNA): TGTGCCAGCACGGGATTAGGGACAGGGAACTATGGCTACACCTTC. It specifies CASTGLGTGNYGYTF.

The CDR3 DNA sequence: TGCGCCAGCAGCCAAGCGTGGGGTAATCAGCCCCAGCATTTT. Residues: CASSQAWGNQPQHF. The chain joins TRBV4-3 to TRBJ1-5; D is unresolved. The ends were cut back, 1 base at V and 4 bases at J, with 8 bases in the middle. CDR3 length equals 14 residues. Germline V gives CDR1 LGHNA, CDR2 YSLEER.

The rearrangement links TRBV2 to TRBJ1-4; no clear D gene. V gave up 6 bases and J gave up 3 bases, with 11 bases separating them. Germline V lookup: CDR1 SNHLY, CDR2 FYNNEI. The CDR3 extends over 14 amino acids. CDR3 protein: CASSMDRSNEKLFF. The CDR3 DNA follows: TGTGCCAGCAGCATGGACCGCTCTAATGAAAAACTGTTTTTT.

The V gene is TRBV4-1, the J gene TRBJ2-1; 14 bases agree with TRBD2. This CDR3 region has 20 residues. Germline assignment: CDR1 MGHRA and CDR2 YSYEKL. V lost 1 base, J lost 4 bases, and 12 bases stayed unmatched. Here the CDR3 DNA reads TGCGCCAGCAGCCAAGGCGTCGGACTAGCGGGAGGAAGTCCGTACAATGAGCAGTTCTTC. Translated: CASSQGVGLAGGSPYNEQFF.

The chain uses TRBV5-1 and TRBJ1-4, with D perhaps matching TRBD1 (6 bases). Germline lookup yields CDR1 SGHRS and CDR2 YFSETQ. V shed 2 bases and J shed 6 bases, with 11 bases lying between them. The CDR3 has 14 residues. CDR3 nucleotide sequence: TGCGCCAGCAGCTTTCGGGGGGCAGATGAAAAACTGTTTTTT. Protein: CASSFRGADEKLFF. Together with reference TRBV5-1 and TRBJ1-4, the CDR3 gives the full variable domain: KAGVTQTPRYLIKTRGQQVTLSCSPISGHRSVSWYQQTPGQGLQFLFEYFSETQRNKGNFPGRFSGRQFSNSRSEMNVSTLELGDSALYLCASSFRGADEKLFFGSGTQLSVL.

The chain recombines TRBV27 with TRBJ1-5; no clear D gene. There are 18 residues in the CDR3. Germline-derived CDR1 and CDR2 are MNHEY and SMNVEV (reference sequence). V was pared by 5 bases and J by 3 bases, with 23 bases between. In nucleotides, the CDR3 is TGTGCCAGCAGTAAGTGGGCCATGAGAACATTCTTCAATCAGCCCCAGCATTTT. This codes for CASSKWAMRTFFNQPQHF.

V usage is TRBV2 and J usage is TRBJ2-2, with 7 bases matching TRBD2. The V gene's germline CDR1 is SNHLY and CDR2 FYNNEI. Losses at the gene ends were 6 bases for V and 7 bases for J; bases not matched to a gene: 11. The CDR3 runs to 15 residues. The CDR3 DNA reads as TGTGCCAGCAGGAGGGAGGGAGCGCTAGGCGGGGAGCTGTTTTTT. This encodes CASRREGALGGELFF.

The chain employs TRBV5-1 and TRBJ1-3, with D uncertain. The germline V gene has CDR1 SGHRS and CDR2 YFSETQ. There are 13 residues in the CDR3. The V and J ends lost 0 bases and 9 bases respectively, with 10 bases between them. The CDR3 sequence: CASSLDSAGTIYF. CDR3 coding DNA: TGCGCCAGCAGCTTGGACAGCGCCGGCACCATATATTTT. The full variable domain, rest sourced from reference TRBV5-1 and TRBJ1-3, is KAGVTQTPRYLIKTRGQQVTLSCSPISGHRSVSWYQQTPGQGLQFLFEYFSETQRNKGNFPGRFSGRQFSNSRSEMNVSTLELGDSALYLCASSLDSAGTIYFGEGSWLTVV.